This T cell receptor beta chain was identified during a study of T cells in Graves' hyperthyroidism and ophthalmopathy. The CDR3 contains 15 residues. Trimming cost V 2 bases and J 4 bases, with 12 bases left between them. Germline assignment: CDR1 MGHRA and CDR2 YSYEKL. Exclusion followed for patients with uncontrolled infection, other autoimmune disease, pregnancy or lactation. Diagnosis rested on symptoms, serum thyroxine and TRAb, thyroid ultrasound, and orbital computed tomography. Findings of the study overall: Ophthalmopathy cases were set apart from stable hyperthyroidism by a 13 V-J model.

TCR beta CDR3 regions were amplified from RNA. Carried out on the TCR CDR3, a first-round RT-PCR used the HTBI primer set. TCRdb itself ran the multiplex PCR reads through MiXCR, one entry per CDR3 protein. This sample has hundreds of thousands of distinct CDR3 sequences; around 16% occur once, and the top ten carry 3.8%. For this clonotype: The antigen remains unidentified.

The sequencing sample was made of blood. This chain connects TRBV4-1 to TRBJ2-4, with TRBD1 as a possible D gene (6 bases). The TCR was taken from a woman younger than 45 with Graves' hyperthyroidism. DNA of the CDR3: TGCGCCAGCAGCCAATACGGGACACCAAAAAACATTCAGTACTTC. It encodes CASSQYGTPKNIQYF.